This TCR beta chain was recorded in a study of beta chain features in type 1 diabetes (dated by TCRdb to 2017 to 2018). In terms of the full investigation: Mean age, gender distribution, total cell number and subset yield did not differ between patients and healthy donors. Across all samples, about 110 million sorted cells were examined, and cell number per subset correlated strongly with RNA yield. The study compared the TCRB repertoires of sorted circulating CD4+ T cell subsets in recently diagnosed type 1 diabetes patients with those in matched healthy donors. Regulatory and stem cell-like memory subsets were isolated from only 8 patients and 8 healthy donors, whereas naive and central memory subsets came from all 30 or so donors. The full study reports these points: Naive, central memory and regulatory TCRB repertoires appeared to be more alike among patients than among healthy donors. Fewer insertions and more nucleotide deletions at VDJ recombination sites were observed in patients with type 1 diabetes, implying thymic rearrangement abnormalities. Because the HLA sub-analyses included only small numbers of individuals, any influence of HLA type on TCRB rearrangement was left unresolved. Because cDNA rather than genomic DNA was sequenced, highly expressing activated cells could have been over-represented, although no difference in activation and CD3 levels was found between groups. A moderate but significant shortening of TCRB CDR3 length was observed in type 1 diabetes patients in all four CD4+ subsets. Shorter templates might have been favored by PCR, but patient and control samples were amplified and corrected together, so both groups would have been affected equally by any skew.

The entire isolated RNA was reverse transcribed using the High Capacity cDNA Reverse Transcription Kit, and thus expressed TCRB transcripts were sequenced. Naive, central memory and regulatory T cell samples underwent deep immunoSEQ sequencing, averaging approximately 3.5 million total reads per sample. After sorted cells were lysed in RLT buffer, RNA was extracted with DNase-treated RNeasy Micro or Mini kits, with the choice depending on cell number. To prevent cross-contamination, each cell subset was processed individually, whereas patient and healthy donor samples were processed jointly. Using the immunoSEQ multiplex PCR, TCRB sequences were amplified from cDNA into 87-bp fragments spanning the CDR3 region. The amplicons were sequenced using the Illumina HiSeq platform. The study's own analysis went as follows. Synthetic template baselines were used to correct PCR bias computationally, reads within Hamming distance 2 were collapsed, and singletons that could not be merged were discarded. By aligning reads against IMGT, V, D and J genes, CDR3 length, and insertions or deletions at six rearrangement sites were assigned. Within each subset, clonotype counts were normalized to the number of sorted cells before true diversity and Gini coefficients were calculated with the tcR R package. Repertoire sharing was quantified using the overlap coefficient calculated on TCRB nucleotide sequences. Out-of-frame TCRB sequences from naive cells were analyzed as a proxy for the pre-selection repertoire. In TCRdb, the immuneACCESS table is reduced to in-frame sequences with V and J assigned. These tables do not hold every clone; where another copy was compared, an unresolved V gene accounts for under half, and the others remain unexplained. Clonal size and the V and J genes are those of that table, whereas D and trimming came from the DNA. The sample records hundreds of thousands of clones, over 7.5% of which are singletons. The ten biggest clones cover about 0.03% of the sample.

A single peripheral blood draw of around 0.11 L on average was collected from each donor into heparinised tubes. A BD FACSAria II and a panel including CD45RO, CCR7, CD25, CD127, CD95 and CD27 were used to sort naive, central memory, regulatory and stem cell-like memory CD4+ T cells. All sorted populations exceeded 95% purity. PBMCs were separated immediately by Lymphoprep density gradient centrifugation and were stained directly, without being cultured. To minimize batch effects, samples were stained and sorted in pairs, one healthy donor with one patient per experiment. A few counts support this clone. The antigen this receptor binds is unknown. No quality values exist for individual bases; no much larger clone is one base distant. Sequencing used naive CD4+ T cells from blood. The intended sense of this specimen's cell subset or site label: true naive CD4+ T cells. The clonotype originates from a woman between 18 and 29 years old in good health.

CDR3 protein: CASSQRRGTYYNEQFF. Here is the DNA: TGTGCCAGCAGCCAGAGGCGGGGTACCTACTACAATGAGCAGTTCTTC. Rearrangement joined TRBV14 to TRBJ2-1; perhaps TRBD2 is the D gene, with 6 bases matching. The CDR3, from cysteine to phenylalanine, totals 16 residues. The sequence is cut down to CDR3 DNA, 48 bases in frame from base 1. V and J are truncated by 3 bases and 3 bases respectively, leaving an intervening sequence of 15 bases. The germline V gene specifies SGHDN as CDR1 and FVKESK as CDR2.